The 19 T cell receptor beta chains presented below share a single source sample, sequenced in a study of blood T cell repertoires in COVID-19. The assay was immunoSEQ multiplex PCR, and TCRdb's table has in-frame clones only and misses some. The sample holds tens of thousands of clones, 87% seen once. The sequenced material came from peripheral blood. The receptors stem from a man aged 50 or older with active or convalescent COVID-19.

The V gene is TRBV10-2, the J gene TRBJ2-1; 11 bases are shared with TRBD2. Per the germline V gene, CDR1 is WSHSY and CDR2 is SAAADI. Germline trimming cut 6 bases from V and 6 bases from J; bases unmatched to any gene: 10. The CDR3 sequence is 16 residues long. CDR3 sequence (DNA): TGCGCCAGCAGCGATTTAGCGGGAGGGCCTCCCAATGAGCAGTTCTTC. Protein sequence: CASSDLAGGPPNEQFF.

V usage is TRBV10-3 and J usage is TRBJ2-7, with 10 bases identical to TRBD1. Germline lookup yields CDR1 ENHRY and CDR2 SYGVKD. With 4 bases clipped from V and 4 bases from J, the junction kept 13 bases outside the gene matches. This CDR3 has 17 residues. CDR3 sequence reads: CAISGGGRGQGKYEQYF. CDR3 coding DNA: TGTGCCATCAGTGGGGGGGGAAGGGGACAGGGGAAGTACGAGCAGTACTTC.

The chain uses TRBV5-6 and TRBJ2-3; D is uncertain. V was clipped by 0 bases and J by 2 bases, with 7 bases between them. The CDR3 spans 14 residues. Germline lookup yields CDR1 SGHDT and CDR2 YYEEEE. The CDR3 nucleotides read TGTGCCAGCAGCTTGGCACAGACCACAGATACGCAGTATTTT. This encodes CASSLAQTTDTQYF.

The chain couples TRBV18 to TRBJ1-2; 7 bases map to TRBD1. Germline CDR1 and CDR2: KGHSH and LQKENI. The CDR3 consists of 15 residues. V lost 6 bases, J lost 3 bases, and 10 bases stayed unmatched. This chain's CDR3 is CASSPQTGSHYGYTF. DNA for the CDR3: TGTGCCAGCTCTCCTCAGACAGGGTCCCACTATGGCTACACCTTC.

This clone has only a few counts. The chain carries TRBV27 and TRBJ2-4, with 13 bases identical to TRBD2. V lost 10 bases and J lost 0; bases outside the gene matches: 9. Germline-derived CDR1 and CDR2 are MNHEY and SMNVEV (reference sequence). This CDR3 has 17 amino acids. In nucleotides, the CDR3 is TGTGCCACCTCGCCACTAGCGGGAGGGTTAGCCAAAAACATTCAGTACTTC. This gives the protein CATSPLAGGLAKNIQYF.

The chain has TRBV4-2 and TRBJ2-7, with 8 nucleotides matching TRBD2. The CDR3 is made up of 16 amino acids. Trimming at V came to 4 bases and at J to 0 bases, leaving 8 bases not matched to a gene. Per the germline V gene, CDR1 is LGHNA and CDR2 is YNFKEQ. The CDR3 loop is CASSLASGYSSYEQYF. For the CDR3, the DNA is TGTGCCAGCAGCCTAGCTAGCGGGTACAGCTCCTACGAGCAGTACTTC.

The V call is TRBV7-8, the J call TRBJ1-6, with D uncertain. The CDR3 totals 15 residues. From germline, CDR1 is SGHVS and CDR2 FQNEAQ. The ends were cut back, 1 base at V and 7 bases at J, with 11 bases in the middle. CDR3 amino acids: CASSLDEGWNSPLHF. For the CDR3, the DNA is TGTGCCAGCAGCTTAGATGAGGGTTGGAATTCACCCCTCCACTTT.

The chain combines TRBV4-1 with TRBJ2-5, with 11 positions matching TRBD2. The CDR3 is made up of 18 amino acids. CDR1 and CDR2 (germline): MGHRA, YSYEKL. The V gene end was trimmed by 1 base and the J gene end by 0 bases; junction bases not matched to a gene: 7. In DNA, the CDR3 is TGCGCCAGCAGCCAAGGGGGTGGACTAGCGGGTCACCAAGAGACCCAGTACTTC. Its protein product is CASSQGGGLAGHQETQYF.

The V and J genes are TRBV5-6 and TRBJ2-7, with no clear D. The CDR3 runs to 15 residues. The V and J ends lost 0 bases and 2 bases respectively, with 12 bases between them. CDR1 is SGHDT, CDR2 YYEEEE, per germline. The CDR3 nucleotides read TGTGCCAGCAGCTTGGCAGGTCGGTTCGCCTACGAGCAGTACTTC. Translation gives CASSLAGRFAYEQYF.

This sequence joins TRBV6-1 and TRBJ2-2; D perhaps matches TRBD1 (6 bases). This CDR3 spans 16 amino acids. Per the germline V gene, CDR1 is MNHNS and CDR2 is SASEGT. Deletions cut 4 bases from V and 1 base from J, with 13 bases between. The DNA of the CDR3 is TGTGCCAGCAGTGCCCAAGGGGGTTGGAACACCGGGGAGCTGTTTTTT. Protein: CASSAQGGWNTGELFF.

The V call is TRBV4-3, the J call TRBJ2-2; 9 bases agree with TRBD2. CDR3 length equals 16 residues. The J segment lost 5 bases and the V segment lost 3 bases, leaving 7 bases of the junction unmatched. Germline CDR1 and CDR2: LGHNA and YSLEER. The CDR3 DNA reads TGCGCCAGCAGCCACCCCCCTAGCGGGACAACCGGGGAGCTGTTTTTT. As protein: CASSHPPSGTTGELFF.

The chain is built from TRBV4-3 and TRBJ2-1, with 8 positions matching TRBD2. Germline loops: CDR1 LGHNA, CDR2 YSLEER. With 0 bases clipped from V and 2 bases from J, the junction kept 6 bases outside the gene matches. This CDR3 is 17 amino acids long. The chain's CDR3 is CASSQDRGSGTYNEQFF. The CDR3 nucleotides are TGCGCCAGCAGCCAAGATCGAGGTAGCGGGACCTACAATGAGCAGTTCTTC.

This clone has just one count. The chain combines TRBV11-2 with TRBJ2-2; 7 nucleotides agree with TRBD1. The trim removed 2 bases at V and 6 bases at J, leaving 0 bases unmatched. The CDR3 consists of 13 residues. Per the germline V gene, CDR1 is SGHAT and CDR2 is FQNNGV. In DNA form, the CDR3 reads TGTGCCAGCAGCTTACAGGGGGCCGGGGAGCTGTTTTTT. Translated: CASSLQGAGELFF.

The gene calls are TRBV2 and TRBJ2-5, with 10 bases fitting TRBD2. This CDR3 has 14 amino acids. Germline assignment: CDR1 SNHLY and CDR2 FYNNEI. V dropped 6 bases and J dropped 5; count of bases not matched to a gene: 6. DNA for the CDR3: TGTGCCAGCAGAACTAGCGGGATTGTTGAGACCCAGTACTTC. This sequence encodes CASRTSGIVETQYF.

The rearrangement joins TRBV4-3 to TRBJ2-6; tentatively, D is TRBD2 (6 bases). Trimming left V 1 base short and J 1 base short, with 11 bases between. Germline V lookup: CDR1 LGHNA, CDR2 YSLEER. This CDR3 is 17 amino acids long. The CDR3 region is CASSQARGGSGANVLTF. The CDR3 region has the DNA TGCGCCAGCAGCCAAGCCCGTGGGGGGTCTGGGGCCAACGTCCTGACTTTC.

This clone has only one observation. CDR3 DNA sequence: TGTGCCGCCAGCGGACTTTACGAGCAGTACTTC. It codes for CAASGLYEQYF. The gene calls are TRBV10-3 and TRBJ2-7, with a possible D match to TRBD2 (5 bases). The CDR3 length is 11 residues. V shed 11 bases and J shed 4 bases, with 12 bases lying between them. Germline CDR1 reads ENHRY; CDR2 reads SYGVKD.

The rearrangement joins TRBV11-3 to TRBJ2-1, with D perhaps TRBD1 (5 bases). Germline loops: CDR1 SGHNT, CDR2 YENEEA. The CDR3 has 18 residues. The ends were cut back, 5 bases at V and 5 bases at J, with 25 bases in the middle. In nucleotides, the CDR3 is TGTGCCAGCAGCCCCTCATTATGGGGCGGAGCAGGGCACAATGAGCAGTTCTTC. Its translation: CASSPSLWGGAGHNEQFF. Based on the CDR3 plus reference TRBV11-3 and TRBJ2-1, the full variable domain is EAGVVQSPRYKIIEKKQPVAFWCNPISGHNTLYWYLQNLGQGPELLIRYENEEAVDDSQLPKDRFSAERLKGVDSTLKIQPAELGDSAVYLCASSPSLWGGAGHNEQFFGPGTRLTVL.

This clone has only a few counts. The chain carries TRBV19 and TRBJ2-1, with no clear D. CDR1 LNHDA and CDR2 SQIVND come from the germline V gene (reference sequence). This CDR3 has 13 residues. V was trimmed by 3 bases and J by 4 bases, leaving 7 bases between them. This CDR3 reads CASSIGRYNEQFF. The CDR3 DNA is TGTGCCAGTAGTATCGGTCGTTACAATGAGCAGTTCTTC.

The gene calls are TRBV10-3 and TRBJ2-7; D remains ambiguous. CDR1 ENHRY and CDR2 SYGVKD come from the germline V gene. V shed 6 bases and J shed 2 bases, with 17 bases lying between them. This CDR3 region has 15 residues. CDR3 nucleotide sequence: TGTGCCATCAGACGCAGGCAGGCCAATCCCTACGAGCAGTACTTC. This sequence encodes CAIRRRQANPYEQYF.